This record looks at one T cell receptor (beta chain) sequence and its context. Its antigen is still unknown. Base-call qualities are not available, and no considerably larger clone is one nucleotide away. This sample stems from a study of T cell responses to AZD1222 COVID-19 vaccine (dated by TCRdb to about 2021). Study-wide context: TCR sequencing covered roughly 230 trial participants: approximately 200 given two doses of AZD1222 and 26 given two doses of MenACWY control vaccine. Trial participants were enrolled by age into 18-55, 56-69 and 70-plus year subgroups, with roughly 160, 29 and 62 TCR-sequenced participants respectively. The investigation overall reported the following: Conclusions about previously exposed vaccinees are limited because only a handful of AZD1222 recipients were SARS-CoV-2 seropositive at baseline. Participants were mostly white British and included more females than males, and it was suggested by the authors that clonal diversity may have been underestimated. The whole spike protein was spanned by vaccine-associated CD4 TCRs, and dominant responses were seen in regions 160-218 and 743-854. The 56-69-year group was small, and its depth increase did not reach significance, likely because of low power. Because no day 14 peak-response samples were available, repertoires were characterized only after the peak T cell response. Spike-specific TCR breadth and depth rose significantly after two AZD1222 doses compared with day 0 and with MenACWY recipients. Epitopes outside the regions mutated in the B.1.351 and B.1.1.7 variants were reportedly recognized by nearly half of the unique spike-specific TCRs.

V loses 1 base at its end and J loses 12 bases; junction bases beyond the gene matches: 2. The CDR3 starts with the cysteine, ends with the phenylalanine, and has 12 residues. Only the CDR3 region is kept as DNA, spanning 36 bases read in frame from base 1. Sequences MNHEY (CDR1) and SMNVEV (CDR2) are obtained from the germline V gene (reference sequence). This specimen's time point label, interpreted: about 28 days (+/-7) after the second vaccine dose. AZD1222 recipients with second doses at about 4 weeks or about 12 weeks were pooled, because spike-specific TCR depth and breadth did not differ between schedules. Vaccinee samples came from UK trials COV001 and COV002, including a single-blind randomized controlled phase 2/3 trial of AZD1222 (ChAdOx1 nCoV-19) in healthy adults. For TCRbeta chain sequencing, PBMC samples from trial participants were taken at day 0 and at day 28 after the second dose.

The CDR3 regions of human TCRbeta chains were subjected to immunosequencing. From the authors' description of their analysis: TCRs in the repertoires were compared against a reference library of SARS-CoV-2-specific TCRs that had been generated with the MIRA antigen-specificity platform. Breadth was defined as the fraction of unique TCRs that were SARS-CoV-2-associated, and depth was defined as the fraction of total T cells that were SARS-CoV-2-associated. Using the MIRA data, every spike-specific TCR was mapped to the spike region that the TCR reacted to and assigned to either a CD4 or a CD8 class. Log10-transformed breadth and depth values were compared by one-way ANOVA with Sidak's multiple comparisons tests. The source is immuneACCESS, and TCRdb retained only in-frame sequences with V and J called. Part of the clones is not carried over; for the studies checked, unresolved V genes explain less than half of this, and the remainder is unexplained. The DNA was the basis for D and trimming; V, J and clone size are from that table. The sample data list more than 95,000 clones, and approximately 90% of these were observed just once. The ten largest make up just over 3.5% of the sample.

The sequencing used peripheral blood, collected 28 days after the second AZD1222 dose. The sequence was obtained from an adult who received the AZD1222 COVID-19 vaccine. This sequence uses TRBV27 and TRBJ1-4, and TRBD1 matches 7 of the central bases. The sequenced DNA: TGTGCCAGCAGTTTATATGGGACAGAACTGTTTTTT. Translated, it gives CASSLYGTELFF.